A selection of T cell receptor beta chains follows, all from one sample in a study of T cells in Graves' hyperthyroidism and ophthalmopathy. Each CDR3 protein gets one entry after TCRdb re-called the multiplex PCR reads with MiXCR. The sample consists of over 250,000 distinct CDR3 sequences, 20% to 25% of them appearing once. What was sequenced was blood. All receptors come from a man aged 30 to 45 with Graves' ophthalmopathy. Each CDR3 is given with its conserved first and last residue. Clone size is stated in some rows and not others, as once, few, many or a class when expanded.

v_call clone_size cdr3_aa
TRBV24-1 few CATSDTGTGGREQYF
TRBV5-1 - CASSEPRQTQYF
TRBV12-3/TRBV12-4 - CASSRGPTNEKLFF
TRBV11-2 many CASSLKFTAGPGNEQFF
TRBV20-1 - CSAREGDLRAFF
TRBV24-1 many CATSGDMNTEAFF
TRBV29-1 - CSVGGQGAYEQYF
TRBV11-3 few CASSLEASGSSYNEQFF
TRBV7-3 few CASSLLAGASEQYF
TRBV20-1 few CSALRASGAHEQYF
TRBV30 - CARSVRQVEAFF
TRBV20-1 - CSARPTTSRPTDTQYF
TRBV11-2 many CASSPGNTRSYGYTF
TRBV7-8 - CASSITAPTEMNTEAFF
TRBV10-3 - CAISPGLQETQYF
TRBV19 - CASSPRDSYQPQHF
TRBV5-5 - CASSPVVGAYNEQFF
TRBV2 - CASSELGTVQETQYF
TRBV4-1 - CASSQEMVRTYNEQFF
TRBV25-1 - CASSDRDRGYEQYF
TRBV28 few CASSSISPFEEQFF
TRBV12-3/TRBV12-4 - CASSSGGAGEQFF